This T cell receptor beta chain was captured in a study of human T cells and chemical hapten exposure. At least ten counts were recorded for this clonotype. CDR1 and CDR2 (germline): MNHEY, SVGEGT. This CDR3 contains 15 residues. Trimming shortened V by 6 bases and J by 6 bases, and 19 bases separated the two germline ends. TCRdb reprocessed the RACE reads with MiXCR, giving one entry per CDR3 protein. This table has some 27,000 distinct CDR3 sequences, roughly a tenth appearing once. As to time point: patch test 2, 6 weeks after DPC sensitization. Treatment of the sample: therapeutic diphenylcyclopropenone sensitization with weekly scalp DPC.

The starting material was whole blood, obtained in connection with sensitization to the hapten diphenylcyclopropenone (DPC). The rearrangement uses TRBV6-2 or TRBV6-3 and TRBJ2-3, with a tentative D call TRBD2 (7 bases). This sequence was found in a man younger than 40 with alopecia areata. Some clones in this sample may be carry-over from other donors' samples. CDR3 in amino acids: CASRLASTGMDTQYF. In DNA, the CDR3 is TGTGCCAGCAGACTAGCGTCTACAGGGATGGATACGCAGTATTTT.